This TCR beta chain was identified in a study of blood T cell repertoires in COVID-19. Study in general: COVID-19 samples collected from the United States, Italy and Spain covered acute and convalescent phases.

The assay was immunoSEQ multiplex PCR, and TCRdb's table has in-frame clones only and misses some. In the table there are 360,000 or so clones, around 90% of which are singletons. The germline CDR1 and CDR2 sequences are MNHEY and SVGEGT. V shed 0 bases and J 3 bases; nucleotides not matched to a gene: 1. This CDR3 spans 15 amino acids. The receptor was derived from a man aged 18 to 30 with active or convalescent COVID-19. The chain employs TRBV6-2 or TRBV6-3 and TRBJ2-1; TRBD2 matches 8 bases. Sequenced material: peripheral blood. Here the CDR3 reads CASSYSAGDYNEQFF. The CDR3 DNA reads TGTGCCAGCAGTTACTCAGCGGGGGACTACAATGAGCAGTTCTTC.